This T cell receptor (beta chain) came from a study of T cell repertoires in cytomegalovirus infection. TCRdb itself ran the reads through MiXCR, one entry per CDR3 protein. The sample shows hundreds of thousands of distinct CDR3 sequences, under 40% of them seen only once. Source material: PBMCs. This receptor was taken from a human donor in good health (CMV status not recorded). Some clones in this sample may be carry-over from other donors' samples.

The chain's CDR3 is CAWGRPYPIRNTEAFF. CDR3 nucleotide sequence: TGTGCCTGGGGTCGCCCGTACCCGATCAGGAACACTGAAGCTTTCTTT. This chain connects TRBV30 to TRBJ1-1, with unresolved D. The CDR3 has 16 residues. V lost 5 bases and J 1 base, leaving 20 bases between the germline ends. Germline V gene lookup returns CDR1 GTSNPN and CDR2 SVGIG (reference sequence).